The clone carrying this T cell receptor beta chain was seen once. Its cognate antigen is unknown. This record belongs to a study of T cell responses to AZD1222 COVID-19 vaccine. Generated by immunoSEQ multiplex PCR, the TCRdb table keeps only in-frame clones and is missing some. The sample lists 120,000 or so clones; around nine tenths were seen once. Findings and limits, study-wide: Repertoires were collected only later (after the peak T cell response had occurred). Donors, mostly white British, included more females; clonal diversity was possibly underestimated.

This sequence originates from an adult in good health. Sequencing used peripheral blood, obtained on day 0 of AZD1222 vaccination.

DNA of the CDR3: TGTGCCAGCAGTTTGGGGTACCGGGACCGCGCAAATACGCAGTATTTT. It translates to CASSLGYRDRANTQYF. The V call is TRBV2, the J call TRBJ2-3; either TRBD1 or TRBD2 may fit D (5 bases each). Germline assignment: CDR1 SNHLY and CDR2 FYNNEI. The germline V and J ends were trimmed by 5 bases and 7 bases, with 22 bases remaining between them. This CDR3 is 16 amino acids long. Full variable domain (missing parts from reference TRBV2 and TRBJ2-3): EPEVTQTPSHQVTQMGQEVILRCVPISNHLYFYWYRQILGQKVEFLVSFYNNEISEKSEIFDDQFSVERPDGSNFTLKIRSTKLEDSAMYFCASSLGYRDRANTQYFGPGTRLTVL.